This T cell receptor beta chain originates from a study of cytomegalovirus exposure and HLA in healthy donors. Study conclusions and caveats: Links to common viral pathogens appeared, in a later analysis, for several of the most significant clusters. Later, TCR association rates were found to vary by HLA locus, highest for DRB1 and lowest for HLA-C. Because they were indistinguishable, some V segments, including TRBV6-2 and TRBV6-3, were excluded. The authors listed 150 to 200 TCR beta chains as cytomegalovirus-associated.

On this clone: The target antigen is unknown.

Researchers ran the PCR with 60 Vbeta and 13 Jbeta primers. Clones were sequenced by immunoSEQ multiplex PCR, and TCRdb holds only the in-frame ones, with some missing. The sample contains about 150,000 clones, 75% to 85% of which appear only once. The germline CDR1 and CDR2 sequences are SGHRS and YFSETQ. This CDR3 comprises 16 residues. V lost 0 bases to trimming and J lost 0 bases, with 7 bases between them. The chain links TRBV5-1 to TRBJ2-6; the D is unclear. Sequenced material: PBMCs. The TCR was taken from a middle-aged woman in good health and CMV-seronegative. The CDR3 nucleotides read TGCGCCAGCAGCTTGGTCGGTCTCTCTGGGGCCAACGTCCTGACTTTC. Translating it yields CASSLVGLSGANVLTF.